Only a few counts were recorded for the clone carrying this T cell receptor (beta chain). V was trimmed by 0 bases and J by 4 bases, leaving 3 bases between them. CDR3 length equals 12 residues. CDR1 and CDR2 from the germline V gene are SGHNT and YENEEA. Purity of each sorted population was above 95%. The sample belongs to a study of beta chain features in type 1 diabetes. cDNA synthesis used the whole RNA isolate, giving expressed TCRB sequences. The table came from immunoSEQ multiplex PCR; TCRdb's copy has only in-frame clones and leaves some out. Of hundreds of thousands of clones in the sample, 15% to 20% were seen once.

This TCR was sampled from a woman under 30 in good health. The genes are TRBV11-3 and TRBJ1-2; D uncertain. The specimen sequenced was naive CD4+ T cells from blood. The CDR3 here is CASSLDGYGYTF. CDR3 nucleotides: TGTGCCAGCAGCTTAGACGGCTATGGCTACACCTTC.